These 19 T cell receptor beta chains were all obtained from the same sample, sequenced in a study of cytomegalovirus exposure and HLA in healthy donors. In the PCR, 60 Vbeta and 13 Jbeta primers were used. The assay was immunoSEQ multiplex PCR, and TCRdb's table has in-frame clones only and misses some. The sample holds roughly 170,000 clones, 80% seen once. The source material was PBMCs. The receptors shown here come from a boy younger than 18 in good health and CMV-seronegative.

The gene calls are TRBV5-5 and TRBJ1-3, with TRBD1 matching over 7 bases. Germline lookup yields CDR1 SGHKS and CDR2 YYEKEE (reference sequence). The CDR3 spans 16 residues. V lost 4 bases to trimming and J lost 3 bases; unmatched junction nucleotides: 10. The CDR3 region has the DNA TGTGCCAGCAGCGTACCGGGACAGAAATATGGAAACACCATATATTTT. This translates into CASSVPGQKYGNTIYF.

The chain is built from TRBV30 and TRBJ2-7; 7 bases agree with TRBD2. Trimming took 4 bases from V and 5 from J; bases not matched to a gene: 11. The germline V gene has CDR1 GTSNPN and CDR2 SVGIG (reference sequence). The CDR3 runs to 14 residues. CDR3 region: CAWTRWGGVHEQYF. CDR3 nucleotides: TGTGCCTGGACTCGCTGGGGAGGGGTACACGAGCAGTACTTC.

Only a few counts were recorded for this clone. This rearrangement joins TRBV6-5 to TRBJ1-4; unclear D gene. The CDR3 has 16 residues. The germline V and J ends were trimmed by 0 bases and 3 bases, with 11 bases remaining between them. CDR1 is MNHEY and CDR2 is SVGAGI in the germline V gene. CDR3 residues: CASSYSVTSPNEKLFF. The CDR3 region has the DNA TGTGCCAGCAGTTACTCCGTGACATCCCCTAATGAAAAACTGTTTTTT.

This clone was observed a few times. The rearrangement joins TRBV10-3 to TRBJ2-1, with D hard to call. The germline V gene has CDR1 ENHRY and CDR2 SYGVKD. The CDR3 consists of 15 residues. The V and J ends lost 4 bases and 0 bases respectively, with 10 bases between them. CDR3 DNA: TGTGCCATCAGTGGACTGGATAGCTCCTACAATGAGCAGTTCTTC. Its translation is CAISGLDSSYNEQFF.

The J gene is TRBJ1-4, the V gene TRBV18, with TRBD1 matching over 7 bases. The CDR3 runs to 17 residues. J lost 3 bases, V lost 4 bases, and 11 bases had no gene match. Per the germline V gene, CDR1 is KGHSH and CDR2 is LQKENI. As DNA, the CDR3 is TGTGCCAGCTCACTCGCGGGACAGTCTGCTTCTAATGAAAAACTGTTTTTT. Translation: CASSLAGQSASNEKLFF.

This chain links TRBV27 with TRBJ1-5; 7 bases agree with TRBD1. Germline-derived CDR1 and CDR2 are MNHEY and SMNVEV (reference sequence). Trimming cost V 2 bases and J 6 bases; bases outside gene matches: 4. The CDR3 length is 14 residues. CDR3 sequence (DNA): TGTGCCAGCAGTTTAGACAGGGTTGGTCAGCCCCAGCATTTT. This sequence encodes CASSLDRVGQPQHF.

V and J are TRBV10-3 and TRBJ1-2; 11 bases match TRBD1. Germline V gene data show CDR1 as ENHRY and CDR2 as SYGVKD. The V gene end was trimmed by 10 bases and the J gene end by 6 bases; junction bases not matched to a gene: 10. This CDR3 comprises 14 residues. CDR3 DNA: TGTGCCACTTCCCGGGACAGGGGGTCAGATGGCTACACCTTC. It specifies CATSRDRGSDGYTF.

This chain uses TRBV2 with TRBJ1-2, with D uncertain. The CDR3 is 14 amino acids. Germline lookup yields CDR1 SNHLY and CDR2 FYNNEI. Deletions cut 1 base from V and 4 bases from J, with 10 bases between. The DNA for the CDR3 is TGTGCCAGCAGTGAAGGCTTGGCAGTCTATGGCTACACCTTC. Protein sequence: CASSEGLAVYGYTF.

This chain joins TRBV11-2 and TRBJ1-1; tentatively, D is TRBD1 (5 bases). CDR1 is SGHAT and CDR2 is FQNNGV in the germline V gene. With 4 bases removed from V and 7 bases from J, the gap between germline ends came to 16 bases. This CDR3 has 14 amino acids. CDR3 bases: TGTGCCAGCAGCTCAGTAGGGACGGGGGGTGAAGCTTTCTTT. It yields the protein CASSSVGTGGEAFF.

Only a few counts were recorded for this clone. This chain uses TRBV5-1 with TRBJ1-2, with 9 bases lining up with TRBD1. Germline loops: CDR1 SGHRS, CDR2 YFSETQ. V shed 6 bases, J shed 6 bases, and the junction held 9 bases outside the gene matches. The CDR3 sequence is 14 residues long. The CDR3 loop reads CASKEGQGKHGYTF. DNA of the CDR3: TGCGCCAGCAAAGAGGGACAGGGAAAGCATGGCTACACCTTC. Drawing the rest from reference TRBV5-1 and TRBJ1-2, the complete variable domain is KAGVTQTPRYLIKTRGQQVTLSCSPISGHRSVSWYQQTPGQGLQFLFEYFSETQRNKGNFPGRFSGRQFSNSRSEMNVSTLELGDSALYLCASKEGQGKHGYTFGSGTRLTVV.

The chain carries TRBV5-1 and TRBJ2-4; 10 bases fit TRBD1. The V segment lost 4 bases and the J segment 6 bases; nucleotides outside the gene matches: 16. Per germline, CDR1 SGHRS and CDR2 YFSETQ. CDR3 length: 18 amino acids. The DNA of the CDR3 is TGCGCCAGCAGCGACCATCCCGGGACAGGGGTGGTGGGAAACATTCAGTACTTC. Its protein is CASSDHPGTGVVGNIQYF.

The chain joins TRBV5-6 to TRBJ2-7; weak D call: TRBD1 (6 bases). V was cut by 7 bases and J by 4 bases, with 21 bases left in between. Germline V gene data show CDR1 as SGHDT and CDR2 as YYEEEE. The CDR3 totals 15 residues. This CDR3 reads CASGLTGLWEYEQYF. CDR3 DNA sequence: TGTGCCAGCGGCCTAACAGGGCTTTGGGAATACGAGCAGTACTTC.

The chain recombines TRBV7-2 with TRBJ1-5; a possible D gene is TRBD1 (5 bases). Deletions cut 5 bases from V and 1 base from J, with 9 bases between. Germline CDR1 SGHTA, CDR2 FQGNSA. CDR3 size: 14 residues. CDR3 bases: TGTGCCAGCAGCATCAAGGGGAGCAATCAGCCCCAGCATTTT. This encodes CASSIKGSNQPQHF.

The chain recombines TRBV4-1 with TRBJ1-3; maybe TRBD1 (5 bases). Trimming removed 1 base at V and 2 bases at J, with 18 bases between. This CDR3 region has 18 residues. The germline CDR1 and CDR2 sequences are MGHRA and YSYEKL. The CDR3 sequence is CASSQAVPGGRTGNTIYF. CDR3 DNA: TGCGCCAGCAGCCAAGCCGTCCCTGGGGGGAGGACTGGAAACACCATATATTTT.

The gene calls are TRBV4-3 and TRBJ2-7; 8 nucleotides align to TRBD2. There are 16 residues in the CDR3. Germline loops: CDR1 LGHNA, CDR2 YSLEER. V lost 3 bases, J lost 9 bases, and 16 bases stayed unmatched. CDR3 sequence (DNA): TGCGCCAGCAGCCAGAGTGAGTGGTTAGCGGGAAGGTTGCAGTACTTC. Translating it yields CASSQSEWLAGRLQYF.

CDR3 coding DNA: TGTGCCAGTAGTAGCGGACAGGGGGAATACGAGCAGTACTTC. Translating it yields CASSSGQGEYEQYF. This chain links TRBV19 with TRBJ2-5; 10 bases agree with TRBD1. The DNA end is more similar to TRBJ2-7, so the J call may be wrong. Per the germline V gene, CDR1 is LNHDA and CDR2 is SQIVND (reference sequence). The CDR3 extends over 14 amino acids.

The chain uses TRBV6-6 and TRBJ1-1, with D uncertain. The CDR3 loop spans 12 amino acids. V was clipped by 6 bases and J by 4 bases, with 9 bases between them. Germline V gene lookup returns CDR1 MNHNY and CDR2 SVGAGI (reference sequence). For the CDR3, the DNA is TGTGCCAGCAGCCCATTCGGCACTGAAGCTTTCTTT. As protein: CASSPFGTEAFF.

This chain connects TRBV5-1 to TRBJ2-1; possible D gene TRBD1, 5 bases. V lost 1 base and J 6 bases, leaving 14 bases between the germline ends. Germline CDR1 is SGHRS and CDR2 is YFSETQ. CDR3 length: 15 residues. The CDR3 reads CASSLSAGWANEQFF. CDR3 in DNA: TGCGCCAGCAGCTTGAGTGCAGGGTGGGCCAATGAGCAGTTCTTC.

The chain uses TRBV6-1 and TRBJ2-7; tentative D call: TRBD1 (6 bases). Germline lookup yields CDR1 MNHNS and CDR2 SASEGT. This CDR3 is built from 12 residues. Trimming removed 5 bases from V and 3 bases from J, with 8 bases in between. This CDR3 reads CASSRTDYEQYF. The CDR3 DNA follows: TGTGCCAGCAGTCGGACAGACTACGAGCAGTACTTC.